The 2 T cell receptor beta chains presented below share a single source sample, sequenced in a study of blood T cell repertoires in COVID-19. TCRdb keeps only in-frame clones here, not all; method: immunoSEQ multiplex PCR. This table has about 150,000 clones, 80% appearing once. The sequenced sample was peripheral blood. All receptors come from a woman aged 50 to 60 with acute or convalescent COVID-19.

This rearrangement joins TRBV24-1 to TRBJ1-5; 10 bases are shared with TRBD1. Trimming cost V 5 bases and J 8 bases; bases outside gene matches: 11. The germline V gene has CDR1 KGHDR and CDR2 SFDVKD. This CDR3 spans 16 amino acids. CDR3 nucleotides: TGTGCCACCAGTGCGCAGACAGGGGGCGGCGTGGAGCCCCAGCATTTT. It yields the protein CATSAQTGGGVEPQHF.

The chain links TRBV2 to TRBJ1-3, with D perhaps TRBD1 (6 bases). The last part of the DNA fits TRBJ2-2 better; the J call may be wrong. The CDR3 is 15 residues long. Germline CDR1 SNHLY, CDR2 FYNNEI. Here the CDR3 reads CASTAGTTLTGELFF. DNA for the CDR3: TGTGCCAGCACCGCCGGGACAACATTGACCGGGGAGCTGTTTTTT.